These 5 T cell receptor beta chains originate from one sample sequenced in a study of control samples from healthy donors and cancer patients. TCRdb's copy holds only in-frame clones and misses some; the assay was immunoSEQ multiplex PCR. The data contain about 410,000 clones, around 90% of them seen just once; the ten biggest clones take up 5.5% to 8%. Sequencing input: PBMCs. These receptors were collected from a man between 40 and 49 years old with head and neck cancer.

Of note for this clone: Other DNA sequences in the same sample also yield this CDR3. The chain is built from TRBV10-2 and TRBJ1-1; a possible D gene is TRBD1 (5 bases). The CDR3 length is 13 residues. Germline CDR1 WSHSY, CDR2 SAAADI. The germline V and J ends were trimmed by 2 bases and 4 bases, with 8 bases remaining between them. This chain's CDR3 is CASSEQGGTEAFF. CDR3 in DNA: TGCGCCAGCAGTGAGCAGGGAGGCACTGAAGCTTTCTTT.

This chain joins TRBV3-1 (or the pseudogene TRBV3-2) and TRBJ2-7; D is tentatively TRBD1 or TRBD2 (5 bases each). There are 15 residues in the CDR3. Per the germline V gene, CDR1 is LGHDT and CDR2 is YNNKEL (reference sequence). The V end was cut by 2 bases, the J end by 3 bases, with 14 bases between. The DNA of the CDR3 is TGTGCCAGCAGCCAACGGACACTAGTAAACTACGAGCAGTACTTC. It translates to CASSQRTLVNYEQYF.

The chain is built from TRBV2 and TRBJ1-1, with 10 bases matching TRBD1. CDR3 length: 17 residues. Germline V lookup: CDR1 SNHLY, CDR2 FYNNEI. V lost 4 bases, J lost 0 bases, and 8 bases stayed unmatched. CDR3 loop: CASSATRDRGLNTEAFF. CDR3 nucleotide sequence: TGTGCCAGCAGTGCTACCCGGGACAGGGGCTTGAACACTGAAGCTTTCTTT.

This clone showed up just a few times. Other nucleotide sequences in the sample specify the same CDR3. This chain uses TRBV15 with TRBJ1-5; D is undetermined. V lost 3 bases, J lost 3 bases, and 3 bases lay in between. Germline lookup yields CDR1 LNHNV and CDR2 YYDKDF (reference sequence). The CDR3 contains 12 residues. DNA for the CDR3: TGTGCCACCAGCAGCTACAATCAGCCCCAGCATTTT. It is translated as CATSSYNQPQHF.

The CDR3 DNA is TGTGCCAGCAGCTTGGTGACAGGGGGGATACATGGCTACACCTTC. Protein product: CASSLVTGGIHGYTF. V gene TRBV5-4 combines with J gene TRBJ1-2; 9 nucleotides align to TRBD1. The V segment lost 0 bases and the J segment 6 bases; nucleotides outside the gene matches: 6. This CDR3 contains 15 residues. CDR1 SGHNT and CDR2 YYREEE come from the germline V gene (reference sequence).